This entry describes one T cell receptor beta chain. Its antigen is not known. This entry comes from a study of cytotoxic CD8 clonotypes in ibrutinib-treated CLL. Study-level background: Treatment had run for a median about 12 months, range 6 to 36, when response samples were taken. Study outcomes and limitations: Clonality was higher at baseline than in age-matched healthy donors and tracked circulating CD8+ T-cell counts.

The junction had 12 bases not matched to a gene; V was cut back by 3 bases and J by 8 bases. Per germline, CDR1 SGDLS and CDR2 YYNGEE. The CDR3 has 17 amino acids. Approximately 2 micrograms of genomic DNA came from cryopreserved PBMCs for TCR beta libraries. Repertoires were generated with immunoSEQ multiplex PCR, while TCRdb's copy carries only in-frame clones and drops some. The sample shows approximately 50,000 clones, about 72% of them seen only once. The clonotype was recovered from a human donor with chronic lymphocytic leukemia. V and J are TRBV9 and TRBJ2-1, with 12 positions matching TRBD2. Material: PBMCs, obtained after 12 months of ibrutinib treatment. Here the CDR3 DNA reads TGTGCCAGCAGCGCCTCGGTGACTAGCGGGAGTGGCCATGAGCAGTTCTTC. It yields the protein CASSASVTSGSGHEQFF.